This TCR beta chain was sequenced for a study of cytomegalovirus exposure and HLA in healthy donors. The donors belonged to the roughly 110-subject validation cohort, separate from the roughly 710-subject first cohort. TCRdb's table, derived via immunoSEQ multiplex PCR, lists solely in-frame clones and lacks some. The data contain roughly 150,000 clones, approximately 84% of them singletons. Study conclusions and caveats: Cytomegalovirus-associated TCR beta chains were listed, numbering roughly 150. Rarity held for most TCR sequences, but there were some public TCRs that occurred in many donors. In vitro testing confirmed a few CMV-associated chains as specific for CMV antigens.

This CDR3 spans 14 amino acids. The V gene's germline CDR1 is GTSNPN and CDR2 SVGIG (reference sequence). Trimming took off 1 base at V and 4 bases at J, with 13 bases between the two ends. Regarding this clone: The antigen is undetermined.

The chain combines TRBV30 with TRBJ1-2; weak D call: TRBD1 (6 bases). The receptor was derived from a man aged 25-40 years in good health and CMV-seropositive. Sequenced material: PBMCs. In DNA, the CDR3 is TGTGCCTGGAGTGACCAAACAGGGACCTATGGCTACACCTTC. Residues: CAWSDQTGTYGYTF. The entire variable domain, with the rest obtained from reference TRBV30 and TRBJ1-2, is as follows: SQTIHQWPATLVQPVGSPLSLECTVEGTSNPNLYWYRQAAGRGLQLLFYSVGIGQISSEVPQNLSASRPQDRQFILSSKKLLLSDSGFYLCAWSDQTGTYGYTFGSGTRLTVV.